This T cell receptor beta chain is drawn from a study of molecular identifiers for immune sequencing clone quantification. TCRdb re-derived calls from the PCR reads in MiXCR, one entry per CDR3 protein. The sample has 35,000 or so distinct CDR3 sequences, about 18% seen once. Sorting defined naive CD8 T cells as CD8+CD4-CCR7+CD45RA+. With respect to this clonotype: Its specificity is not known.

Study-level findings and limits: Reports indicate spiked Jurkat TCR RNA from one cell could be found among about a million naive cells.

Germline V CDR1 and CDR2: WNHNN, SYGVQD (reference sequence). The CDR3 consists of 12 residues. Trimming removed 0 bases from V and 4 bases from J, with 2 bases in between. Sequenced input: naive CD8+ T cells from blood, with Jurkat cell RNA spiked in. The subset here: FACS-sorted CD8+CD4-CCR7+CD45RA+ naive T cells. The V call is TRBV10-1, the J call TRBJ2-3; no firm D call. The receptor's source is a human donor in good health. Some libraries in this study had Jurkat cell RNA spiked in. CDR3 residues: CASSESADTQYF. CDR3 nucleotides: TGCGCCAGCAGTGAGTCGGCAGATACGCAGTATTTT.